This is a list of T cell receptor beta chains from one sample in a study of shared clonotypes between healthy human individuals. The repertoire was sequenced with immunoSEQ multiplex PCR; TCRdb's copy has only in-frame clones and lacks some. The sample yields some 1 million clones, about 74% seen once. Sequenced input: memory CD4+ T cells sorted from blood. The receptors here all came from a man between 18 and 35 years old in good health. Both conserved end residues are trimmed from each CDR3.

v_call: TRBV5-6
j_call: TRBJ2-7
cdr3_aa: ASSLGLASGTYEQY

v_call: TRBV27
j_call: TRBJ1-2
cdr3_aa: ASSYHRTGSYGYT

v_call: TRBV2
j_call: TRBJ2-2
cdr3_aa: ASSGQGGTGELF

v_call: TRBV18
j_call: TRBJ1-1
cdr3_aa: ASSQEHLNTEAF

v_call: TRBV6-6
j_call: TRBJ2-5
cdr3_aa: ASSPSLGAETQY

v_call: TRBV6-5
j_call: TRBJ1-2
cdr3_aa: ASSGANYGYT

v_call: TRBV7-3
j_call: TRBJ2-1
cdr3_aa: ASSLTRADYNEQF

v_call: TRBV7-2
j_call: TRBJ2-1
cdr3_aa: ASSTAGTTRMREQF

v_call: TRBV19
j_call: TRBJ2-7
cdr3_aa: ASSRSSESYEQY

v_call: TRBV27
j_call: TRBJ1-5
cdr3_aa: ASSYRDGNQPQH

v_call: TRBV6-1
j_call: TRBJ1-2
cdr3_aa: ASSDAGLGYT

v_call: TRBV7-3
j_call: TRBJ2-1
cdr3_aa: ASSPRQGSYNEQF

v_call: TRBV6-1
j_call: TRBJ1-1
cdr3_aa: ASSRRGNTEAF

v_call: TRBV11-2
j_call: TRBJ2-3
cdr3_aa: ASSLGTVFTDTQY

v_call: TRBV9
j_call: TRBJ1-5
cdr3_aa: ASSGYRVLRPQH

v_call: TRBV7-9
j_call: TRBJ1-4
cdr3_aa: ASSRLLDRGRANEKLF

v_call: TRBV2
j_call: TRBJ2-7
cdr3_aa: ASSAGAGGFSSYEQY

v_call: TRBV18
j_call: TRBJ2-7
cdr3_aa: ASSRSGYSSYEQY

v_call: TRBV5-4
j_call: TRBJ1-6
cdr3_aa: ASSLGTGGARSPLH

v_call: TRBV5-1
j_call: TRBJ2-5
cdr3_aa: ASSLTAGQGIQETQY

v_call: TRBV5-1
j_call: TRBJ1-3
cdr3_aa: ASSLTGGSGNTIY

v_call: TRBV18
j_call: TRBJ2-2
cdr3_aa: ASSSVSGTLNTGELF

v_call: TRBV27
j_call: TRBJ2-7
cdr3_aa: ASSLSARQGVYEQY

v_call: TRBV6-6
j_call: TRBJ1-5
cdr3_aa: ASLPHPGGGQPQH

v_call: TRBV11-3
j_call: TRBJ2-7
cdr3_aa: ASSLEAGAAYEQY

v_call: TRBV18
j_call: TRBJ1-3
cdr3_aa: ASSPLTRGDSNTIY

v_call: TRBV2
j_call: TRBJ2-1
cdr3_aa: ATQTEYNEQF

v_call: TRBV25-1
j_call: TRBJ1-6
cdr3_aa: ASSPWDRDNSPLH

v_call: TRBV27
j_call: TRBJ1-6
cdr3_aa: ASSLSMTLSSYNSPLH

v_call: TRBV29-1
j_call: TRBJ1-1
cdr3_aa: SVVAGPNTEAF

v_call: TRBV6-1
j_call: TRBJ1-2
cdr3_aa: ASRGTGTALS

v_call: TRBV9
j_call: TRBJ2-1
cdr3_aa: ASTSGAPSSYNEQF

v_call: TRBV30
j_call: TRBJ2-1
cdr3_aa: AWNGGRGGNEQF

v_call: TRBV6-6
j_call: TRBJ1-5
cdr3_aa: ASSTGGNQPQH

v_call: TRBV7-2
j_call: TRBJ1-5
cdr3_aa: ASSLVIGGNQPQH

v_call: TRBV9
j_call: TRBJ1-5
cdr3_aa: ASSVDSSNQPQH

v_call: TRBV15
j_call: TRBJ1-1
cdr3_aa: ATSPGFTEAF

v_call: TRBV5-4
j_call: TRBJ2-5
cdr3_aa: ASSFGQGSGETQY

v_call: TRBV6-1
j_call: TRBJ1-4
cdr3_aa: AGRVLGEKLF

v_call: TRBV27
j_call: TRBJ1-2
cdr3_aa: ASKRRASVGYT

v_call: TRBV28
j_call: TRBJ1-4
cdr3_aa: ASSLYRTTNEKLF